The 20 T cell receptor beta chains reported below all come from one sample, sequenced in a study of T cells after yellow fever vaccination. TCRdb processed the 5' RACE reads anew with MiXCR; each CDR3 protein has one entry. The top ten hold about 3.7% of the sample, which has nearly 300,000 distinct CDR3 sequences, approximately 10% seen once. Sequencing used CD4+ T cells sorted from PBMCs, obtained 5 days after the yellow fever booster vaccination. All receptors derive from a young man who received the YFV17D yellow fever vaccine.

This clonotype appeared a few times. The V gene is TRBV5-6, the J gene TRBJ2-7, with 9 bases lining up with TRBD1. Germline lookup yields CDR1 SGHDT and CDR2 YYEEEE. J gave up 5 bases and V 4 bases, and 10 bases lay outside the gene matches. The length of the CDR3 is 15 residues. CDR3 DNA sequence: TGTGCCAGCAGCACGGGACAGGGCCTGGTAGACGAGCAGTACGTC. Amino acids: CASSTGQGLVDEQYV.

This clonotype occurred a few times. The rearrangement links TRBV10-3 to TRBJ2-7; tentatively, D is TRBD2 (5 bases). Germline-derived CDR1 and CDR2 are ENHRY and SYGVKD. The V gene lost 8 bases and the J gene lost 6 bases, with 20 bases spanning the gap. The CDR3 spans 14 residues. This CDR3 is CAIAPREMGTEQYV. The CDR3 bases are TGTGCCATCGCCCCGAGGGAAATGGGTACCGAGCAGTACGTC.

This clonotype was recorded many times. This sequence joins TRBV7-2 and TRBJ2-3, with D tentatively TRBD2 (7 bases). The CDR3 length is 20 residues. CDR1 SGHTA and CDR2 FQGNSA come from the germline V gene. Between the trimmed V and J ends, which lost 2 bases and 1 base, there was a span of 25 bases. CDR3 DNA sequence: TGTGCCAGCAGCTTATTGAGGAGCTCGAGGGGGGGCAGGGGCACAGATACGCAGTATTTT. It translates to CASSLLRSSRGGRGTDTQYF.

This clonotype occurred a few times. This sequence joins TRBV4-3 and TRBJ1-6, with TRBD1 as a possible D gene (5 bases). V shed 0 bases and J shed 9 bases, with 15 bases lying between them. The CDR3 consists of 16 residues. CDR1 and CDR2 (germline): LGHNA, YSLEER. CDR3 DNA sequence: TGCGCCAGCAGCCAAGACGTCCCAGGGTTTAGTTCACCCCTCCACTTT. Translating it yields CASSQDVPGFSSPLHF.

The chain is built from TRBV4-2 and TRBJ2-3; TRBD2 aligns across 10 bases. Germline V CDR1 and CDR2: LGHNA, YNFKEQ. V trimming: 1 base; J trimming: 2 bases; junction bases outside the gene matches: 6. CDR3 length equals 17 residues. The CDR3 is CASSQGPGTSATDTQYF. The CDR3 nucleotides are TGTGCCAGCAGCCAAGGCCCTGGGACTAGCGCCACAGATACGCAGTATTTT.

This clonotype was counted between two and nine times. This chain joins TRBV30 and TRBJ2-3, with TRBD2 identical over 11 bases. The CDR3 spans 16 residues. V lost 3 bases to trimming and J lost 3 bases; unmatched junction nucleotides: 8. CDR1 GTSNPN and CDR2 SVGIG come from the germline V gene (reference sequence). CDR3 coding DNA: TGTGCCTGGAGGTTTAGCGGGGGGGTGGGTACAGATACGCAGTATTTT. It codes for CAWRFSGGVGTDTQYF.

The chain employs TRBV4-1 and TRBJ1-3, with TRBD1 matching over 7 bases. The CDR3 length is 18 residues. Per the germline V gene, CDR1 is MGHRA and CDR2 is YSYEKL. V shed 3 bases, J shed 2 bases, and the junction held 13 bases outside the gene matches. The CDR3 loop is CASSHGGTATSPGNTIYF. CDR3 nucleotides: TGCGCCAGCAGCCACGGAGGGACAGCCACGTCCCCTGGAAACACCATATATTTT.

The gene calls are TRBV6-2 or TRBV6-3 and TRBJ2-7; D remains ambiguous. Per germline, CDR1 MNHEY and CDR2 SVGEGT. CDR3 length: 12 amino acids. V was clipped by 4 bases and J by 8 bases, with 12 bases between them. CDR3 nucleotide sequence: TGTGCCAGCAGTTTAAACAGCCACCAGCAGTACGTC. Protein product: CASSLNSHQQYV.

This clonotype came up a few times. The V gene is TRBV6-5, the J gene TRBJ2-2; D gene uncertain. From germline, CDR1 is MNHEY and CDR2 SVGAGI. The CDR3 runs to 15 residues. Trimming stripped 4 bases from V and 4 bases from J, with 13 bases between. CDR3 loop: CASSFSGTRTGELFF. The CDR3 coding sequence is TGTGCCAGCAGTTTCTCTGGCACCCGCACCGGGGAGCTGTTTTTT.

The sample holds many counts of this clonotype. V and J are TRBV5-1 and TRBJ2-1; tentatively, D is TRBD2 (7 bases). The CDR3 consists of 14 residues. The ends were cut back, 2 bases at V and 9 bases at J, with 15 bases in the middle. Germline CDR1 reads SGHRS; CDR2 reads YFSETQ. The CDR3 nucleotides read TGCGCCAGCAGCTTCGACGGGGGGCCAGGTGAGCAGTTCTTC. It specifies CASSFDGGPGEQFF.

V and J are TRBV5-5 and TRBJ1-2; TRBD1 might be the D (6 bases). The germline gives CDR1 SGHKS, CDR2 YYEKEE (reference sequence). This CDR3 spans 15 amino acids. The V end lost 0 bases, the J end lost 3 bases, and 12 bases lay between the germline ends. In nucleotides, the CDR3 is TGTGCCAGCAGCTTGGATCCAGGGGCGGACTATGGCTACACCTTC. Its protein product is CASSLDPGADYGYTF.

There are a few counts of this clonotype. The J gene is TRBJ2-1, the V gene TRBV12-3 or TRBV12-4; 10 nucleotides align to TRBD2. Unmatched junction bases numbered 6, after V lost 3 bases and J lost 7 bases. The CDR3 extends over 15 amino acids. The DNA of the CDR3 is TGTGCCAGCAGTTTCCAATCTAGCGGGGGTAATGAGCAGTTCTTC. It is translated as CASSFQSSGGNEQFF.

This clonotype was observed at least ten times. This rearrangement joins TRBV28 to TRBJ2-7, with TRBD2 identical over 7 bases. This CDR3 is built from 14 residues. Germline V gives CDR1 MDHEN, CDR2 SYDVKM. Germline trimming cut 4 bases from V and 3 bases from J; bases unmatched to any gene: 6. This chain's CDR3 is CASSSPGRIYEQYV. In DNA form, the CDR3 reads TGTGCCAGCAGTTCCCCCGGGAGGATCTACGAGCAGTACGTC.

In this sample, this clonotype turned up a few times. The CDR3 here is CASSYLPSGGKNIQYF. The CDR3 nucleotides are TGTGCCAGCAGTTACCTCCCCTCAGGGGGCAAAAACATTCAGTACTTC. The chain links TRBV6-2 or TRBV6-3 to TRBJ2-4; 7 bases align to TRBD1. The germline CDR1 and CDR2 sequences are MNHEY and SVGEGT. V lost 2 bases and J lost 3; bases outside the gene matches: 7. The CDR3 is 16 residues long.

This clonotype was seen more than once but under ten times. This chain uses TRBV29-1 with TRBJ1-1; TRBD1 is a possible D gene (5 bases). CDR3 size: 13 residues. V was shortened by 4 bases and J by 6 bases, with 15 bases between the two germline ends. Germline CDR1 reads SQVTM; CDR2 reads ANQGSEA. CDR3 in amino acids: CSVVYGWGAEAFF. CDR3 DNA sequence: TGCAGCGTTGTGTATGGTTGGGGCGCTGAAGCTTTCTTT.

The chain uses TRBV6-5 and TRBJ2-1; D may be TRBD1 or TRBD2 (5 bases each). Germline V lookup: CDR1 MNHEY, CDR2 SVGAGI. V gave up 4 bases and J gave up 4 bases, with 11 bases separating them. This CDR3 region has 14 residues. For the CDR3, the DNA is TGTGCCAGCAGTTCCGTGAGGGGTTACAATGAGCAGTTCTTC. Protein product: CASSSVRGYNEQFF.

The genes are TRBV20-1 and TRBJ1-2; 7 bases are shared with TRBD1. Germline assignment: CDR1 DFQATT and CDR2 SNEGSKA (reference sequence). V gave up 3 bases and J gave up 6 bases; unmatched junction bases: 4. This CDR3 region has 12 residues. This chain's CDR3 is CSASSGGDGYTF. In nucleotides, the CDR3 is TGCAGTGCTAGTTCAGGGGGTGATGGCTACACCTTC.

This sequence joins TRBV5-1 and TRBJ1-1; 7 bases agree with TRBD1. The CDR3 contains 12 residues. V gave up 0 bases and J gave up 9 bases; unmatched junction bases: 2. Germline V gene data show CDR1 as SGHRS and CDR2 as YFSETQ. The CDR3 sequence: CASSLDRGQAFF. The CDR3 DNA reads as TGCGCCAGCAGCTTGGATAGGGGGCAAGCTTTCTTT.

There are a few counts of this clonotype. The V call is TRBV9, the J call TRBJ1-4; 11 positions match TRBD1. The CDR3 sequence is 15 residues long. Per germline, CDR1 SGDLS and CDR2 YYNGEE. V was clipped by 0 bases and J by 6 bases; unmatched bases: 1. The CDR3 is CASSVGTGGYEKLFF. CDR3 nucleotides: TGTGCCAGCAGCGTAGGGACAGGGGGCTATGAAAAACTGTTTTTT.

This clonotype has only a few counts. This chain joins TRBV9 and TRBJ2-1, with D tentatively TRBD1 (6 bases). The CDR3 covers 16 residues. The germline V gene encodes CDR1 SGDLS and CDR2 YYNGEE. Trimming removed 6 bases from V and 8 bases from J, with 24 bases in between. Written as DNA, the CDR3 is TGTGCCAGCACAAGAGGCGGCCCTACGTCAGGGGATGAGCAGTTCTTC. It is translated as CASTRGGPTSGDEQFF. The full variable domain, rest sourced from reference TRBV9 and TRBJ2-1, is DSGVTQTPKHLITATGQRVTLRCSPRSGDLSVYWYQQSLDQGLQFLIQYYNGEERAKGNILERFSAQQFPDLHSELNLSSLELGDSALYFCASTRGGPTSGDEQFFGPGTRLTVL.